This T cell receptor (beta chain) was captured in a study of control samples from healthy donors and cancer patients. Measured with immunoSEQ multiplex PCR; TCRdb has only the in-frame clones, and not every one. The table has 70,000 to 80,000 clones, over 65% seen once; the top ten hold over 12%. CDR1 and CDR2 (germline): SGHAT, FQNNGV. V lost 8 bases, J lost 4 bases, and 18 bases lay in between. There are 15 residues in the CDR3. Sample: blood. The chain uses TRBV11-2 and TRBJ2-1; D is undetermined. The sequence was obtained from a man aged 50 or older in good health. CDR3 amino acids: CASCVQRNLYNEQFF. The CDR3 DNA reads as TGTGCCAGCTGCGTGCAGAGGAACTTGTACAATGAGCAGTTCTTC.